This TCR beta chain was observed in a study of CD8+CD57+ T cells in acquired aplastic anemia. Many counts were recorded for this clonotype. Its antigen remains unknown. Flow cytometry had shown expanded CD8+CD57+ cells in the patients chosen for sequencing. Blood came from patients not yet given any therapy. Genomic DNA templated the TCR beta VDJ and CDR3 profiling. TCRdb recomputed calls from the reads with MiXCR, one row per CDR3 protein. The sample has about 180,000 distinct CDR3 sequences; around half are singletons. General study points: Roughly 31 CD8+ CDR3 sequences occurred in both the patients and the controls.

The sequenced sample consisted of sorted CD4+, CD8+, or CD8+CD57+ T cells (not recorded which) from PBMCs. The TCR sequence derives from a human donor with aplastic anemia.

The CDR3 nucleotides are TGCAGTGCTACTCATTGGGAAACTAATGAAAAACTGTTTTTT. This translates into CSATHWETNEKLFF. The chain couples TRBV20-1 to TRBJ1-4; D not certain. The germline V and J ends were trimmed by 4 bases and 1 base, with 10 bases remaining between them. CDR3 size: 14 residues. Germline CDR1 DFQATT, CDR2 SNEGSKA (reference sequence).